Listed below are T cell receptor beta chains from one sample, sequenced in a study of T cell responses to AZD1222 COVID-19 vaccine. Assay used: immunoSEQ multiplex PCR; TCRdb lists only in-frame clones, some missing. The sample has under 140,000 clones; about 85% are singletons. The starting material was peripheral blood, obtained on day 0 of AZD1222 vaccination. The receptors stem from an adult in good health. The CDR3 runs from the conserved cysteine through the conserved F or W. D genes are given only for firm matches. The size entry is marked missing in some rows and otherwise reads once, few, many or a size class.

J | D | size | V | DNA | CDR3
TRBJ1-2 | TRBD1 | . | TRBV19 | TGTGCCAGTAGTCCGACAGGGGAGTATGGCTACACCTTC | CASSPTGEYGYTF
TRBJ2-7 | . | . | TRBV23-1 | TGCGCCAGCAGTCTCCGGAACGACGAGCAGTACTTC | CASSLRNDEQYF
TRBJ1-1 | . | . | TRBV5-6 | TGTGCCAGCAGCTTCGATGCAGGATCTACTGAAGCTTTCTTT | CASSFDAGSTEAFF
TRBJ2-7 | TRBD2 | . | TRBV11-3 | TGTGCCAGCAGCTCCGGGACTAGCGGGGGGGCTGATGAGCAGTACTTC | CASSSGTSGGADEQYF
TRBJ2-5 | . | once | TRBV7-3 | TGTGCCAGCAGCTTCAGCGGGCTTATCCAAGAGACCCAGTACTTC | CASSFSGLIQETQYF
TRBJ2-7 | . | . | TRBV5-1 | TGCGCCAGCAGTAAAACTTCCCCTAGCGAGAGCTCCTACGAGCAGTACTTC | CASSKTSPSESSYEQYF
TRBJ1-1 | . | . | TRBV18 | TGTGCCAGCTCACCAGTGCAGGGCGGCGGAGGCACTGAAGCTTTCTTT | CASSPVQGGGGTEAFF
TRBJ2-3 | . | once | TRBV29-1 | TGCAGCGTTGGGAAGGGTACGCAGTATTTT | CSVGKGTQYF
TRBJ1-2 | TRBD1 | . | TRBV18 | TGTGCCAGCTCACCAAGCTTTTCCGACAGGGCGGGGAATGGCTACACCTTC | CASSPSFSDRAGNGYTF
TRBJ1-1 | . | . | TRBV28 | TGTGCCAGCAGTTACTCAGTAACAGTGAACACTGAAGCTTTCTTT | CASSYSVTVNTEAFF
TRBJ1-2 | . | . | TRBV28 | TGTGCCAGCAGTTTAGGGATGTCCTTACAGGGCAGGTATGGCTACACCTTC | CASSLGMSLQGRYGYTF
TRBJ2-1 | . | . | TRBV9 | TGTGCCAGCAGCGTAGCTACTGGGCACCTCAATGAGCAGTTCTTC | CASSVATGHLNEQFF
TRBJ1-1 | . | . | TRBV19 | TGTGCCAGTAATCCGACGGGGGGGACTGAAGCTTTCTTT | CASNPTGGTEAFF
TRBJ1-2 | . | . | TRBV6-5 | TGTGCCAGCAGTTACTCGGCTACAGGGAACTATGGCTACACCTTC | CASSYSATGNYGYTF
TRBJ2-3 | . | few | TRBV30 | TGTGCCTGGAGTGTGGAGGCGAGCACAGATACGCAGTATTTT | CAWSVEASTDTQYF
TRBJ1-2 | . | . | TRBV7-9 | TGTGCCAGCAGCTTAGAACAGGGCGGCTACACCTTC | CASSLEQGGYTF
TRBJ1-5 | . | many | TRBV28 | TGTGCCAGCAGTTTGGAGGGATCGGTCAATCAGCCCCAGCATTTT | CASSLEGSVNQPQHF
TRBJ1-4 | . | . | TRBV5-1 | TGCGCCAGCAGCTACGGGGACGGGGAAAAACTGTTTTTT | CASSYGDGEKLFF
TRBJ1-1 | TRBD1 | . | TRBV5-1 | TGCGCCAGCAGCTCGGGGACAGGGGGCGAAGCTTTCTTT | CASSSGTGGEAFF
TRBJ1-1 | TRBD1 | . | TRBV29-1 | TGCAGCGTTGAGGGACAGGGGTACGCTGAAGCTTTCTTT | CSVEGQGYAEAFF
TRBJ2-5 | TRBD2 | once | TRBV10-3 | TGTGCCATCAGCCCAGATCTAGCGGCCGAAGAGACCCAGTACTTC | CAISPDLAAEETQYF
TRBJ1-1 | . | . | TRBV6-1 | TGTGCCAGCAGTGACGGGCTGGCGGGGGCGATCACTGAAGCTTTCTTT | CASSDGLAGAITEAFF
TRBJ2-3 | . | once | TRBV15 | TGTGCCACCAGCAGTGACAGGCGGAGCACAGATACGCAGTATTTT | CATSSDRRSTDTQYF
TRBJ2-4 | . | . | TRBV3-1/TRBV3-2 | TGTGCCAGCAGCGTTCAGGGTTACATTCAGTACTTC | CASSVQGYIQYF
TRBJ2-2 | . | . | TRBV7-2 | TGTGCCAGCAGCCCCGACAGGGGAGGGACCGGGGAGCTGTTTTTT | CASSPDRGGTGELFF
TRBJ2-5 | . | . | TRBV19 | TGTGCCAGTAGTATGGGGTTCCAAGAGACCCAGTACTTC | CASSMGFQETQYF
TRBJ2-1 | . | once | TRBV3-1/TRBV3-2 | TGTGCCAGCAGCCAAGATAGGTCTGGGGCTTACAATGAGCAGTTCTTC | CASSQDRSGAYNEQFF
TRBJ1-4 | . | . | TRBV9 | TGTGCCAGCAGCGTAGGCCCCCAGGGGACGGAAGAAAAACTGTTTTTT | CASSVGPQGTEEKLFF
TRBJ1-2 | . | . | TRBV29-1 | TGCAGCGTTGAAAAAGGCGGGATAGGCTATGGCTACACCTTC | CSVEKGGIGYGYTF